The rows below give T cell receptor beta chains drawn from one sample of a study of CD8 T cells in cerebrospinal fluid in Alzheimer's disease. TCRdb re-analyzed the 10x single-cell sequencing reads; it lists each CDR3 protein once, without DNA. This sample contains several hundred distinct CDR3 sequences. Source material: cerebrospinal fluid. The receptors were gathered from a human donor in good health. CDR3s include the opening cysteine and the closing phenylalanine or tryptophan. Some rows mark clone size as missing; the rest say once, few, many or name a class of expanded clone.

V	size	J	CDR3
TRBV20-1	-	TRBJ2-7	CSAMGQFYEQYF
TRBV19	medium-sized	TRBJ1-1	CASSSQFPQGTREAFF
TRBV29-1	medium-sized	TRBJ1-1	CSVDGGQTTEAFF
TRBV12-3/TRBV12-4	medium-sized	TRBJ2-7	CASSRTGEQYF
TRBV7-3	large	TRBJ2-1	CASSPQSGGNEQFF
TRBV2	-	TRBJ1-1	CASSRNMNTEAFF
TRBV5-1	medium-sized	TRBJ1-2	CASSLEWSGQGVRGYGYTF
TRBV6-5	medium-sized	TRBJ2-7	CASSYQRISSYEQYF
TRBV21-1	medium-sized	TRBJ1-3	CASSSRDRGYGRLNTIYF
TRBV11-2	large	TRBJ1-1	CASSLLTGLRDTEAFF
TRBV12-5	medium-sized	TRBJ1-5	CASGPNPEATQPQHF
TRBV29-1	medium-sized	TRBJ2-5	CSVEPDQETQYF
TRBV6-6	medium-sized	TRBJ1-4	CASSYGPEKLFF
TRBV12-3/TRBV12-4	large	TRBJ2-1	CASSSDRGPLNEQFF
TRBV20-1	medium-sized	TRBJ2-1	CSAPGTSGFSSYNEQFF
TRBV4-1	large	TRBJ2-7	CASSQGGGSLYEQYF
TRBV6-2/TRBV6-3	large	TRBJ1-1	CASSWGSPNTEAFF
TRBV5-6	-	TRBJ1-1	CASSRGTGGMNTEAFF
TRBV28	medium-sized	TRBJ2-7	CASSLPFYEQYF
TRBV19	medium-sized	TRBJ2-2	CASRVTGELFF
TRBV15	medium-sized	TRBJ2-1	CATSVQGGPYNEQFF
TRBV18	medium-sized	TRBJ2-1	CASSPFRDRGGDEQFF
TRBV20-1	medium-sized	TRBJ1-5	CSAQDRRSLAQHF
TRBV19	-	TRBJ1-6	CASSIEAVPSYNSPLHF
TRBV10-2	large	TRBJ1-4	CASSETENEKLFF
TRBV5-6	large	TRBJ1-1	CASSLAGWGDTEAFF
TRBV29-1	large	TRBJ2-3	CSVTGTGDTDTQYF
TRBV19	-	TRBJ2-7	CASSTNTGGNSEQYF
TRBV5-4	hyperexpanded	TRBJ2-1	CASSLARARPFGEQFF
TRBV2	medium-sized	TRBJ1-5	CASSDLAEYQPQHF
TRBV7-2	-	TRBJ1-2	CASSRRSHSYTF
TRBV11-2	medium-sized	TRBJ2-5	CASSRMRGQQETQYF
TRBV7-6	large	TRBJ2-1	CASSLTGGPDNEQFF
TRBV10-3	medium-sized	TRBJ1-5	CAISDPDRHSNQPQHF
TRBV10-3	large	TRBJ2-2	CAIRKNRGTPASGTGELFF
TRBV3-1	medium-sized	TRBJ2-7	CASSQIDYYEQYF
TRBV3-1	large	TRBJ2-2	CASSHWGGNTGELFF
TRBV20-1	-	TRBJ2-1	CSAPDSSGTGKQFF
TRBV20-1	large	TRBJ2-7	CSARNQEGSYEQYF
TRBV10-3	-	TRBJ1-4	CAISESLGRANEKLFF
TRBV19	-	TRBJ1-6	CASGQYNSPLHF
TRBV12-3/TRBV12-4	large	TRBJ2-3	CASTLRAYTDTQYF
TRBV12-3/TRBV12-4	medium-sized	TRBJ1-1	CASSLKTPVAFF
TRBV20-1	medium-sized	TRBJ1-2	CSAPTGQGYGYTF
TRBV20-1	medium-sized	TRBJ1-5	CSASAGISQPQHF
TRBV2	medium-sized	TRBJ1-2	CASSGTDRVEGYTF